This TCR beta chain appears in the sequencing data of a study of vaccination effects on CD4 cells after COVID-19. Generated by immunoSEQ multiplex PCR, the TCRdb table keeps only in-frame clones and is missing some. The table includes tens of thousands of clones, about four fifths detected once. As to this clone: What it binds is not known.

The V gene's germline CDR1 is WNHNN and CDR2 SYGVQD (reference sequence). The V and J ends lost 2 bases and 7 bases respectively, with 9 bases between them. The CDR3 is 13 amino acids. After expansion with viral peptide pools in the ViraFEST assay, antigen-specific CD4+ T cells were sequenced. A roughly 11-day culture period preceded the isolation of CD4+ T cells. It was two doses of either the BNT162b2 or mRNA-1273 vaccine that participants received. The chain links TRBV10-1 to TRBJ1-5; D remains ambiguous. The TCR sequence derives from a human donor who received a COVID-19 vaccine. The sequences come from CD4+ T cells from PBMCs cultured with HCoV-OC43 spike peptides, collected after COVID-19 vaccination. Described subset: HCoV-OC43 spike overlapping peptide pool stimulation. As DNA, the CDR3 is TGCGCCAGCAGTGAGAGCCAGAGACAGCCCCAGCATTTT. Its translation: CASSESQRQPQHF.